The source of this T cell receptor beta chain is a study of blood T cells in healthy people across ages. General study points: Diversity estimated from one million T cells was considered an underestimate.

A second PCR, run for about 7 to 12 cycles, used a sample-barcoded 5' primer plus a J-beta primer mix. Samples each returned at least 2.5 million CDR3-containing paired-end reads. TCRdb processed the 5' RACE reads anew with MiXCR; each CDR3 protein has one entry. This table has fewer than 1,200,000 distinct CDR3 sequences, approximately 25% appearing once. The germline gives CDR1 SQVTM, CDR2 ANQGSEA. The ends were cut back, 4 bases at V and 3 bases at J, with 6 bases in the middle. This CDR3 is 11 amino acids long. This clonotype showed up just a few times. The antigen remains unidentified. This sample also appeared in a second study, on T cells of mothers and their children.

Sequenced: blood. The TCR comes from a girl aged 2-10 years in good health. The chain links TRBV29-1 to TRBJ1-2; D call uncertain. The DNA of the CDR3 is TGCAGCGTTGTCAGTGACTATGGCTACACCTTC. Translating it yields CSVVSDYGYTF.